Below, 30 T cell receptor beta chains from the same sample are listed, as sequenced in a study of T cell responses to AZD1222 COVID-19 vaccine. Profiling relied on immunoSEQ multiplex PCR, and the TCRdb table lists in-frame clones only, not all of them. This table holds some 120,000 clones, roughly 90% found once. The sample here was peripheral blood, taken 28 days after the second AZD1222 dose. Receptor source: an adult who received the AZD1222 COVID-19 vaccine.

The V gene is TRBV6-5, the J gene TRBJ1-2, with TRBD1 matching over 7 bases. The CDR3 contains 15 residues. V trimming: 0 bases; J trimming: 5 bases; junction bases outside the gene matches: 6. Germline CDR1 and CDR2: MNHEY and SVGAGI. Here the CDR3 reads CASSYSSAGGYGYTF. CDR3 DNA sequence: TGTGCCAGCAGTTACTCATCAGCAGGGGGATATGGCTACACCTTC.

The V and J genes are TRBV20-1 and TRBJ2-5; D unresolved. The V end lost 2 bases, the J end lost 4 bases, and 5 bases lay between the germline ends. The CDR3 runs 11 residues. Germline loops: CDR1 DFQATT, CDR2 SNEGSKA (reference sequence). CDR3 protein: CSARYTETQYF. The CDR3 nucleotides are TGCAGTGCTAGATACACAGAGACCCAGTACTTC.

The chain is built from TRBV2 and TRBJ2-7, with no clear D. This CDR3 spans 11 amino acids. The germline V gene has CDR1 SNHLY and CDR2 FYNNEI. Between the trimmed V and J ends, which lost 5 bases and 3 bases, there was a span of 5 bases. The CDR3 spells CASSIHYEQYF. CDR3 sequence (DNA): TGTGCCAGCAGTATACACTACGAGCAGTACTTC. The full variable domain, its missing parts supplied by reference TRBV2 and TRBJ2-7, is EPEVTQTPSHQVTQMGQEVILRCVPISNHLYFYWYRQILGQKVEFLVSFYNNEISEKSEIFDDQFSVERPDGSNFTLKIRSTKLEDSAMYFCASSIHYEQYFGPGTRLTVT.

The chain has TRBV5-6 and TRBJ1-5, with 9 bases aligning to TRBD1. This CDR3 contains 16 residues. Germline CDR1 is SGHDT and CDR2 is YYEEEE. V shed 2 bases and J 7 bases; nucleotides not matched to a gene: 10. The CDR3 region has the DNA TGTGCCAGCAGCTTTTGGGGACAGGGTTCGGGGCAGCCCCAGCATTTT. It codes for CASSFWGQGSGQPQHF.

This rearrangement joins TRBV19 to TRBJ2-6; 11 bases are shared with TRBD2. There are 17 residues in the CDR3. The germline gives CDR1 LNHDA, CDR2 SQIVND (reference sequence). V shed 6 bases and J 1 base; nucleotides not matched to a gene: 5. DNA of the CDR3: TGTGCCAGTAGCGGAGTAGCGGGAGGGTCTGGGGCCAACGTCCTGACTTTC. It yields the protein CASSGVAGGSGANVLTF. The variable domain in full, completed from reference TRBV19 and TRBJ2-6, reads DGGITQSPKYLFRKEGQNVTLSCEQNLNHDAMYWYRQDPGQGLRLIYYSQIVNDFQKGDIAEGYSVSREKKESFPLTVTSAQKNPTAFYLCASSGVAGGSGANVLTFGAGSRLTVL.

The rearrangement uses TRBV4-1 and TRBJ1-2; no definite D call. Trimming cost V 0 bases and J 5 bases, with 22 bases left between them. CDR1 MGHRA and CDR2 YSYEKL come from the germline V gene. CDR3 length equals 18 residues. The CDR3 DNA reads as TGCGCCAGCAGCCAAGACCCCGTCTGGGGAATAAAGAGATATGGCTACACCTTC. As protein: CASSQDPVWGIKRYGYTF.

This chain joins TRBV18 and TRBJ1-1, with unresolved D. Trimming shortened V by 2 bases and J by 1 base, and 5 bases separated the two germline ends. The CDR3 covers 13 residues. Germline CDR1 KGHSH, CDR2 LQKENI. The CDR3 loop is CASSPSQNTEAFF. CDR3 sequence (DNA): TGTGCCAGCTCACCAAGTCAGAACACTGAAGCTTTCTTT.

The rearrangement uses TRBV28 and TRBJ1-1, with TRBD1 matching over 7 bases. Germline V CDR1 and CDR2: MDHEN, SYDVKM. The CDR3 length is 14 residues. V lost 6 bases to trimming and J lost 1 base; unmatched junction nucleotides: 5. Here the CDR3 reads CASSPSGGNTEAFF. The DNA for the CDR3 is TGTGCCAGCAGCCCCTCAGGGGGGAACACTGAAGCTTTCTTT.

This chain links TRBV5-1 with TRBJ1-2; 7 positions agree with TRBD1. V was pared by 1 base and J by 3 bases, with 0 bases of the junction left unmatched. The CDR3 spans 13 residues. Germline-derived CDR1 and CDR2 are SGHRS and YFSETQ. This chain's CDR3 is CASSLTGDYGYTF. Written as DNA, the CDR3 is TGCGCCAGCAGCTTGACAGGGGACTATGGCTACACCTTC.

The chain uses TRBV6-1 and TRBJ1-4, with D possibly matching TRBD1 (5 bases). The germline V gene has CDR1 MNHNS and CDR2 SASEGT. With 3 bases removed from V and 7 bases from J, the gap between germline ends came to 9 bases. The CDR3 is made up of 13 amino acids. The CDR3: CASSEGGGEKLFF. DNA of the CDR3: TGTGCCAGCAGTGAGGGGGGAGGTGAAAAACTGTTTTTT.

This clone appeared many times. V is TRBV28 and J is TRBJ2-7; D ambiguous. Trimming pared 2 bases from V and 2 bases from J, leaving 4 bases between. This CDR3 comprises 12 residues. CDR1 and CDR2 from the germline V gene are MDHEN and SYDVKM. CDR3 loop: CASSLTAYEQYF. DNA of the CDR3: TGTGCCAGCAGTTTAACAGCCTACGAGCAGTACTTC.

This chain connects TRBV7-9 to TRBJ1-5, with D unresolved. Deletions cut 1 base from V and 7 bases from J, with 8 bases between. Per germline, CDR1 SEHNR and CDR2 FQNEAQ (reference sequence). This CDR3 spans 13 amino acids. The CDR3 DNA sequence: TGTGCCAGCAGCTTAGGAGGAGGGCAGCCCCAGCATTTT. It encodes CASSLGGGQPQHF.

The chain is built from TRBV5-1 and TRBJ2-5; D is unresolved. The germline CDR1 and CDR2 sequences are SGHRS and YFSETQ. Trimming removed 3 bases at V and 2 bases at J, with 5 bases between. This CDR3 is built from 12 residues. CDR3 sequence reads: CASSSTQETQYF. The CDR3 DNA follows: TGCGCCAGCAGCTCAACACAAGAGACCCAGTACTTC.

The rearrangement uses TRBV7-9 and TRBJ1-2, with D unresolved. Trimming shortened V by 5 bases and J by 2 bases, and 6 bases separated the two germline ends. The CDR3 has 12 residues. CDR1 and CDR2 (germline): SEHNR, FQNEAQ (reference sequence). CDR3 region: CASSLENYGYTF. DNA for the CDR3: TGTGCCAGCAGCCTTGAGAACTATGGCTACACCTTC.

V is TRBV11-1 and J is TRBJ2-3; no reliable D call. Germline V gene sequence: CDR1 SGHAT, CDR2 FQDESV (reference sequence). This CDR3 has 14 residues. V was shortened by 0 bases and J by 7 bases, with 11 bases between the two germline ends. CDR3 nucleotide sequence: TGTGCCAGCAGCTTAGCATTCAATTCAAATACGCAGTATTTT. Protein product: CASSLAFNSNTQYF.

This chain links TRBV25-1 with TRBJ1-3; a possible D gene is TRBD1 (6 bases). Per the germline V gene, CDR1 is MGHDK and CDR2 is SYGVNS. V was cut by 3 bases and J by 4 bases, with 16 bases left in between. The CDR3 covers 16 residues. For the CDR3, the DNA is TGTGCCAGCAGTGACCCGGCCACAGGGTGGGGAAACACCATATATTTT. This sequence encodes CASSDPATGWGNTIYF. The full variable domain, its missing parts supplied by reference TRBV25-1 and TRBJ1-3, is EADIYQTPRYLVIGTGKKITLECSQTMGHDKMYWYQQDPGMELHLIHYSYGVNSTEKGDLSSESTVSRIRTEHFPLTLESARPSHTSQYLCASSDPATGWGNTIYFGEGSWLTVV.

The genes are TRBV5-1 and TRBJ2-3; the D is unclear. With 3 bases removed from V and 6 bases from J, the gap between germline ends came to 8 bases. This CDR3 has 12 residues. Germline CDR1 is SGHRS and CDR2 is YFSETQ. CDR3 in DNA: TGCGCCAGCAGCTACCTCGGGGATACGCAGTATTTT. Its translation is CASSYLGDTQYF.

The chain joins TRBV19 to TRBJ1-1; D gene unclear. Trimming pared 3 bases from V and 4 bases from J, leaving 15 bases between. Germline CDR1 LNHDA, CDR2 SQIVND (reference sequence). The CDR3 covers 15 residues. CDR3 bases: TGTGCCAGTAGTATGCCGATGGGGTCGACCACTGAAGCTTTCTTT. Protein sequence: CASSMPMGSTTEAFF.

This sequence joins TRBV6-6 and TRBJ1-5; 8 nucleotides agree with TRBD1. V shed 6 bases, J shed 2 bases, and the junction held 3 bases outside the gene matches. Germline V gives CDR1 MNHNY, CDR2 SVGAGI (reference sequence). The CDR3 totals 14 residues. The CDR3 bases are TGTGCCAGCAGAACGACAGGGGGCAATCAGCCCCAGCATTTT. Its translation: CASRTTGGNQPQHF.

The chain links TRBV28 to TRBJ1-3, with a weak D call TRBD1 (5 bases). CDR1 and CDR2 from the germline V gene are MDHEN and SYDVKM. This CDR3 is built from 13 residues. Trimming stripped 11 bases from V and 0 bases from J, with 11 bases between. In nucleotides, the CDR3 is TGTGCCGGAGGGACCCACTCTGGAAACACCATATATTTT. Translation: CAGGTHSGNTIYF.

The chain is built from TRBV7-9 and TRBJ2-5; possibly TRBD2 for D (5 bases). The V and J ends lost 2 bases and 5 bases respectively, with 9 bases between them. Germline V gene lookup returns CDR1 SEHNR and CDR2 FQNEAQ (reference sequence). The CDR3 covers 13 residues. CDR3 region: CASSLSSLETQYF. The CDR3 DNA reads TGTGCCAGCAGCTTATCTAGCCTGGAGACCCAGTACTTC.

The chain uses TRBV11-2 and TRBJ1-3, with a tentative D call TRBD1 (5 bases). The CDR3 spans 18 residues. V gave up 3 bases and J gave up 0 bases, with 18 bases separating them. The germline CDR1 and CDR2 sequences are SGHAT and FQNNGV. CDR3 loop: CASSFEGSMSLSGNTIYF. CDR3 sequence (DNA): TGTGCCAGCAGCTTCGAGGGGTCCATGTCCCTCTCTGGAAACACCATATATTTT. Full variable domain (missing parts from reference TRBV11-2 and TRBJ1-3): EAGVAQSPRYKIIEKRQSVAFWCNPISGHATLYWYQQILGQGPKLLIQFQNNGVVDDSQLPKDRFSAERLKGVDSTLKIQPAKLEDSAVYLCASSFEGSMSLSGNTIYFGEGSWLTVV.

For the CDR3, the DNA is TGTGCCAGTAGTATTAGTAGCGGGGGGGCCTTTGGTGAGCAGTTCTTC. Encoded protein: CASSISSGGAFGEQFF. The chain links TRBV19 to TRBJ2-1; the match to TRBD2 covers 11 bases. The CDR3 runs 16 residues. Germline V gene sequence: CDR1 LNHDA, CDR2 SQIVND (reference sequence). V lost 3 bases to trimming and J lost 9 bases; unmatched junction nucleotides: 10.

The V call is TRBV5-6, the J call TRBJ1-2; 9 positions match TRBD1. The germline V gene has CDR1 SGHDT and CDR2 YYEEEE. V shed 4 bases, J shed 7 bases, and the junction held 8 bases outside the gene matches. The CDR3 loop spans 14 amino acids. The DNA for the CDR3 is TGTGCCAGCAGCCTGTACCGGACAGGGGTTGGCTACACCTTC. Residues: CASSLYRTGVGYTF.

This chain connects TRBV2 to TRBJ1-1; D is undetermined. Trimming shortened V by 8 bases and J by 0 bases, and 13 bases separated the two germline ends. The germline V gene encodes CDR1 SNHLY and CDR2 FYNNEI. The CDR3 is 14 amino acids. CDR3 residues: CASFASALNTEAFF. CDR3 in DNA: TGTGCCAGCTTCGCGAGCGCTTTGAACACTGAAGCTTTCTTT. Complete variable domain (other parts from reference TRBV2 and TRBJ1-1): EPEVTQTPSHQVTQMGQEVILRCVPISNHLYFYWYRQILGQKVEFLVSFYNNEISEKSEIFDDQFSVERPDGSNFTLKIRSTKLEDSAMYFCASFASALNTEAFFGQGTRLTVV.

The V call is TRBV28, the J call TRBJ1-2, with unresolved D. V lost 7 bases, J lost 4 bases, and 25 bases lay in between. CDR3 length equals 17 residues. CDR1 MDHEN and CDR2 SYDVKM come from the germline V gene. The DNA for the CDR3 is TGTGCCAGCACCGCCCCAAGTTTCGCTCGGTCCGGCTATGGCTACACCTTC. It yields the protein CASTAPSFARSGYGYTF.

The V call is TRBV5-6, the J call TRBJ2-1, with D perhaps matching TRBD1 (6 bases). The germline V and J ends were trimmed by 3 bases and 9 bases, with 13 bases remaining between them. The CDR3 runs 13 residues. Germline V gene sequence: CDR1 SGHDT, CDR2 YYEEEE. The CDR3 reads CASSWGPSGEQFF. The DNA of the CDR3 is TGTGCCAGCAGCTGGGGGCCGAGCGGTGAGCAGTTCTTC.

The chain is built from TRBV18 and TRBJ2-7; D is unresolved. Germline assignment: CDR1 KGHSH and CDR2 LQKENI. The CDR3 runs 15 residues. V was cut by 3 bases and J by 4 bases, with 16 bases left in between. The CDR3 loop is CASSPRQTARYEQYF. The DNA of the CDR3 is TGTGCCAGCTCACCCCGGCAGACCGCGAGATACGAGCAGTACTTC.

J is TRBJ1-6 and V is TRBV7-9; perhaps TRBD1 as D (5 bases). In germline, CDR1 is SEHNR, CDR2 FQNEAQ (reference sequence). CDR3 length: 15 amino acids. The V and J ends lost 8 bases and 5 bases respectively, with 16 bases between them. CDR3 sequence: CASLPWGVDNSPLHF. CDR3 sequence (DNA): TGTGCCAGCCTCCCTTGGGGCGTCGATAATTCACCCCTCCACTTT.

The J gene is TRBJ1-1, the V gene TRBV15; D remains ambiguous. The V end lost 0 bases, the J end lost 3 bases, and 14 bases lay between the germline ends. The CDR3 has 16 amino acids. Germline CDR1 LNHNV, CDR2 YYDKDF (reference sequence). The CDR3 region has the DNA TGTGCCACCAGCAGAGATCTAGGCACAGTCCACACTGAAGCTTTCTTT. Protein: CATSRDLGTVHTEAFF. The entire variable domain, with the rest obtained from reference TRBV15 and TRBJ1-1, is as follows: DAMVIQNPRYQVTQFGKPVTLSCSQTLNHNVMYWYQQKSSQAPKLLFHYYDKDFNNEADTPDNFQSRRPNTSFCFLDIRSPGLGDTAMYLCATSRDLGTVHTEAFFGQGTRLTVV.